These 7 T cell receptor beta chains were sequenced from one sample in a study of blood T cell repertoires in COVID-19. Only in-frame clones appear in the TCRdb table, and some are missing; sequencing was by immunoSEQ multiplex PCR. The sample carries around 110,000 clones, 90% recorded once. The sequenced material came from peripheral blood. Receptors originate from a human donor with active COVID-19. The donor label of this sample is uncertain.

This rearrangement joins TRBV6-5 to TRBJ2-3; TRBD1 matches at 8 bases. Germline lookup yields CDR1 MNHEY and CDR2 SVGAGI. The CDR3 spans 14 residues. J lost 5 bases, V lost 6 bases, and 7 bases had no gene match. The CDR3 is CASREDRVLDTQYF. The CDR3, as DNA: TGTGCCAGCAGGGAGGACAGGGTTCTAGATACGCAGTATTTT.

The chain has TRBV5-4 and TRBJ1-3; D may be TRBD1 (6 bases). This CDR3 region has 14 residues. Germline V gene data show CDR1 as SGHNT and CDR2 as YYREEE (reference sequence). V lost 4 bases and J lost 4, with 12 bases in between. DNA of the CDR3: TGTGCCAGCAGCAAGGACAGACAGGGAAACACCATATATTTT. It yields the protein CASSKDRQGNTIYF.

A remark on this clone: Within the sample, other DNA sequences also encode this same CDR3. The CDR3 DNA reads as TGTGCCAGCAGTGGACAGGGCTATCAGCCCCAGCATTTT. This translates into CASSGQGYQPQHF. The rearrangement links TRBV2 to TRBJ1-5, with 7 bases fitting TRBD1. Trimming at V came to 4 bases and at J to 5 bases, leaving 2 bases not matched to a gene. The V gene's germline CDR1 is SNHLY and CDR2 FYNNEI. The CDR3 is made up of 13 amino acids.

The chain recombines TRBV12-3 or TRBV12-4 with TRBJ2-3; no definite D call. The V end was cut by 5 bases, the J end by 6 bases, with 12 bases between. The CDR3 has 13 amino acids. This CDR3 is CASSLSEWDTQYF. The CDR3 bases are TGTGCCAGCAGTCTCTCGGAGTGGGATACGCAGTATTTT.

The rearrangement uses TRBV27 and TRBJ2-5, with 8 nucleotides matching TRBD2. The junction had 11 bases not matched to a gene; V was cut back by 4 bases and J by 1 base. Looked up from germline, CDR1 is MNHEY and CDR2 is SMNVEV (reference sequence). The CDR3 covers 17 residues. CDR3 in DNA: TGTGCCAGCAGTTCCGCCCCTTTACTAGCGGTCCAAGAGACCCAGTACTTC. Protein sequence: CASSSAPLLAVQETQYF.

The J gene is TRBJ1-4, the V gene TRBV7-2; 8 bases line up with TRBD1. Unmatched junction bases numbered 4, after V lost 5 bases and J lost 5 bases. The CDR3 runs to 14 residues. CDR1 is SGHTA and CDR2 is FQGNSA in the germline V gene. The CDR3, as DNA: TGTGCCAGCAGCAGGACAGGGCGAAATGAAAAACTGTTTTTT. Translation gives CASSRTGRNEKLFF.

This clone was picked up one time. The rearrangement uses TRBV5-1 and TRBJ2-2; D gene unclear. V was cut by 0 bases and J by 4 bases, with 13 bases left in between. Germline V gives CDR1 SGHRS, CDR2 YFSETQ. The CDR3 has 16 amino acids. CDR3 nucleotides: TGCGCCAGCAGCTTGGAGCCTAGTCGGTCCACCGGGGAGCTGTTTTTT. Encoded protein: CASSLEPSRSTGELFF.